Listed here are 19 T cell receptor beta chains from one sample, sequenced in a study of beta chain features in type 1 diabetes. TCRB transcripts that were expressed got sequenced, as all of the isolated RNA had been reverse transcribed. TCRdb's copy holds only in-frame clones and misses some; the assay was immunoSEQ multiplex PCR. The sample shows about 130,000 clones, around a tenth of them seen only once. The source material was central memory CD4+ T cells from blood. These receptors all stem from a man in his late teens or twenties in good health.

This rearrangement joins TRBV19 to TRBJ1-2; the D gene is possibly TRBD1 (5 bases). The germline V gene encodes CDR1 LNHDA and CDR2 SQIVND (reference sequence). The germline V and J ends were trimmed by 5 bases and 4 bases, with 14 bases remaining between them. The CDR3 sequence is 14 residues long. The CDR3 protein is CASSLDRDGYGYTF. DNA of the CDR3: TGTGCCAGTAGTCTCGACAGAGACGGCTATGGCTACACCTTC.

The genes are TRBV18 and TRBJ2-3, with TRBD1 matching 7 bases. Germline loops: CDR1 KGHSH, CDR2 LQKENI. V lost 5 bases to trimming and J lost 0 bases; unmatched junction nucleotides: 2. The CDR3 sequence is 14 residues long. The CDR3 region is CASSKDRSTDTQYF. CDR3 in DNA: TGTGCCAGCTCAAAGGACAGGAGCACAGATACGCAGTATTTT.

This clone was counted between two and nine times. V usage is TRBV5-1 and J usage is TRBJ2-3, with TRBD2 matching 9 bases. The CDR3 extends over 18 amino acids. The germline gives CDR1 SGHRS, CDR2 YFSETQ. The V segment lost 1 base and the J segment 3 bases; nucleotides outside the gene matches: 12. Here the CDR3 reads CASSLPSGMGVGTDTQYF. Here the CDR3 DNA reads TGCGCCAGCAGCTTGCCTAGCGGGATGGGCGTCGGGACAGATACGCAGTATTTT.

V usage is TRBV18 and J usage is TRBJ2-5; TRBD2 aligns across 9 bases. Germline V gene sequence: CDR1 KGHSH, CDR2 LQKENI. CDR3 length equals 14 residues. V shed 4 bases and J 2 bases; nucleotides not matched to a gene: 2. CDR3 amino acids: CASSLAGEQETQYF. The CDR3 DNA sequence: TGTGCCAGCTCACTAGCGGGGGAGCAAGAGACCCAGTACTTC. The complete variable domain, with remaining parts taken from reference TRBV18 and TRBJ2-5, reads NAGVMQNPRHLVRRRGQEARLRCSPMKGHSHVYWYRQLPEEGLKFMVYLQKENIIDESGMPKERFSAEFPKEGPSILRIQQVVRGDSAAYFCASSLAGEQETQYFGPGTRLLVL.

The sample holds a few counts of this clone. The CDR3 region is CAITVNRGPYEQYF. The DNA of the CDR3 is TGTGCCATAACGGTAAACAGGGGCCCCTACGAGCAGTACTTC. The V gene is TRBV10-3, the J gene TRBJ2-7; TRBD1 aligns across 7 bases. V shed 9 bases and J 2 bases; nucleotides not matched to a gene: 10. The CDR3 is 14 residues long. CDR1 is ENHRY, CDR2 SYGVKD, per germline.

Many counts were recorded for this clone. The chain recombines TRBV7-9 with TRBJ2-3, with 8 bases aligning to TRBD2. After removal of 7 bases from V and 5 bases from J, the junction contained 5 bases not matched to a gene. The CDR3 length is 13 residues. Germline CDR1 is SEHNR and CDR2 is FQNEAQ (reference sequence). The CDR3 protein is CASIFAGGDTQYF. The CDR3 DNA sequence: TGTGCCAGCATCTTCGCGGGGGGAGATACGCAGTATTTT.

This clone came up a few times. The chain links TRBV19 to TRBJ1-5, with unresolved D. V was pared by 6 bases and J by 5 bases, with 14 bases between. CDR1 and CDR2 from the germline V gene are LNHDA and SQIVND (reference sequence). The CDR3 length is 14 residues. Written as DNA, the CDR3 is TGTGCCAGTAGCAATTGGGGAGTGGATCAGCCCCAGCATTTT. Translated, it gives CASSNWGVDQPQHF. Using reference TRBV19 and TRBJ1-5 for the parts outside the CDR3, the full variable domain is DGGITQSPKYLFRKEGQNVTLSCEQNLNHDAMYWYRQDPGQGLRLIYYSQIVNDFQKGDIAEGYSVSREKKESFPLTVTSAQKNPTAFYLCASSNWGVDQPQHFGDGTRLSIL.

The rearrangement links TRBV5-6 to TRBJ2-3, with 9 positions matching TRBD1. Trimming at V came to 1 base and at J to 7 bases, leaving 10 bases not matched to a gene. The CDR3 runs to 16 residues. The V gene's germline CDR1 is SGHDT and CDR2 YYEEEE. The CDR3, as DNA: TGTGCCAGCAGCTTGTCTGGGACAGGGAGTTATTATACGCAGTATTTT. The encoded protein is CASSLSGTGSYYTQYF. Combining the CDR3 with reference TRBV5-6 and TRBJ2-3 gives the whole variable domain DAGVTQSPTHLIKTRGQQVTLRCSPKSGHDTVSWYQQALGQGPQFIFQYYEEEERQRGNFPDRFSGHQFPNYSSELNVNALLLGDSALYLCASSLSGTGSYYTQYFGPGTRLTVL.

The CDR3 here is CASSLGGVRSYEQYF. DNA of the CDR3: TGTGCCAGCAGCTTAGGGGGGGTTCGGTCCTACGAGCAGTACTTC. The chain carries TRBV7-2 and TRBJ2-7; TRBD2 is a possible D gene (6 bases). The germline gives CDR1 SGHTA, CDR2 FQGNSA. Between the trimmed V and J ends, which lost 1 base and 1 base, there was a span of 11 bases. CDR3 length: 15 amino acids.

The chain carries TRBV7-2 and TRBJ2-3; the match to TRBD1 covers 7 bases. CDR1 SGHTA and CDR2 FQGNSA come from the germline V gene. The J segment lost 2 bases and the V segment lost 5 bases, leaving 7 bases of the junction unmatched. The CDR3 has 15 residues. The CDR3 nucleotides read TGTGCCAGCAGCCTCAGGGGGTCCCTCACAGATACGCAGTATTTT. This translates into CASSLRGSLTDTQYF.

This clone occurred a few times. This chain links TRBV19 with TRBJ1-4, with 8 bases that match TRBD1. The trim removed 10 bases at V and 5 bases at J, leaving 9 bases unmatched. CDR1 is LNHDA, CDR2 SQIVND, per germline (reference sequence). The CDR3 covers 14 residues. This CDR3 reads CATARTGQNEKLFF. In DNA form, the CDR3 reads TGTGCCACAGCACGGACAGGGCAAAATGAAAAACTGTTTTTT.

The chain combines TRBV6-5 with TRBJ2-3; 8 bases map to TRBD2. Germline lookup yields CDR1 MNHEY and CDR2 SVGAGI. The CDR3 is 15 amino acids. J lost 3 bases, V lost 5 bases, and 7 bases had no gene match. CDR3 residues: CASSPLRGGTDTQYF. The DNA of the CDR3 is TGTGCCAGCAGTCCCCTCCGGGGGGGGACAGATACGCAGTATTTT.

The chain has TRBV6-5 and TRBJ2-7, with TRBD2 identical over 8 bases. The germline CDR1 and CDR2 sequences are MNHEY and SVGAGI. Unmatched junction bases numbered 10, after V lost 5 bases and J lost 4 bases. The CDR3 contains 15 residues. The CDR3 protein is CASSPSLAESYEQYF. CDR3 nucleotides: TGTGCCAGCAGTCCGTCACTAGCGGAGTCTTACGAGCAGTACTTC.

The chain recombines TRBV5-4 with TRBJ2-3; 8 nucleotides align to TRBD2. Per the germline V gene, CDR1 is SGHNT and CDR2 is YYREEE (reference sequence). V was clipped by 4 bases and J by 0 bases; unmatched bases: 7. CDR3 size: 16 residues. The CDR3 loop reads CASSTRLAKSTDTQYF. CDR3 DNA: TGTGCCAGCAGCACCCGACTAGCGAAGAGCACAGATACGCAGTATTTT.

This rearrangement joins TRBV5-4 to TRBJ2-2, with a tentative D call TRBD2 (5 bases). The germline V gene has CDR1 SGHNT and CDR2 YYREEE (reference sequence). Trimming left V 0 bases short and J 6 bases short, with 12 bases between. This CDR3 contains 15 residues. The CDR3 loop is CASSLDVTRAGELFF. CDR3 bases: TGTGCCAGCAGCTTGGATGTCACTAGAGCCGGGGAGCTGTTTTTT.

There are a few counts of this clone. The rearrangement links TRBV7-9 to TRBJ2-5; possible D gene TRBD2, 5 bases. The CDR3 sequence is 16 residues long. With 5 bases removed from V and 2 bases from J, the gap between germline ends came to 18 bases. Per germline, CDR1 SEHNR and CDR2 FQNEAQ (reference sequence). The CDR3 protein is CASSPLKRGRQETQYF. CDR3 in DNA: TGTGCCAGCAGCCCCTTGAAACGGGGAAGGCAAGAGACCCAGTACTTC.

This chain links TRBV29-1 with TRBJ2-2; tentative D call: TRBD2 (6 bases). Germline loops: CDR1 SQVTM, CDR2 ANQGSEA. The length of the CDR3 is 14 residues. Trimming cost V 5 bases and J 1 base, with 11 bases left between them. The CDR3 protein is CSVQREVNTGELFF. In DNA form, the CDR3 reads TGCAGCGTTCAAAGGGAGGTGAACACCGGGGAGCTGTTTTTT.

The J gene is TRBJ2-5, the V gene TRBV2; D might be TRBD2 (7 bases). In germline, CDR1 is SNHLY, CDR2 FYNNEI. Trimming left V 6 bases short and J 5 bases short, with 19 bases between. The CDR3 loop spans 15 amino acids. In DNA, the CDR3 is TGTGCCAGCAGGACGGGGGGCGCTTCTAGGGAGACCCAGTACTTC. This translates into CASRTGGASRETQYF. The variable domain in full, with the rest retrieved from reference TRBV2 and TRBJ2-5, is EPEVTQTPSHQVTQMGQEVILRCVPISNHLYFYWYRQILGQKVEFLVSFYNNEISEKSEIFDDQFSVERPDGSNFTLKIRSTKLEDSAMYFCASRTGGASRETQYFGPGTRLLVL.

V usage is TRBV4-1 and J usage is TRBJ2-5, with TRBD2 matching over 9 bases. J was trimmed by 5 bases and V by 0 bases; bases with no gene match: 10. CDR3 length equals 17 residues. Germline V gene lookup returns CDR1 MGHRA and CDR2 YSYEKL. DNA for the CDR3: TGCGCCAGCAGCCAAGATGTCGCGGGGGGGCATCAGGAGACCCAGTACTTC. Translated: CASSQDVAGGHQETQYF.